These 26 T cell receptor beta chains originate from one sample sequenced in a study of blood T cells in healthy people across ages. Then a second PCR, running about 6 to 11 cycles, was carried out with a sample-barcoded 5' primer and a J-beta primer mix. TCRdb reprocessed the 5' RACE reads via MiXCR and lists one record per CDR3 protein. Here the sample spans 1.5 million to 2 million distinct CDR3 sequences, 28% being singletons. The sequenced sample was blood. All receptors derive from a woman under 40 in good health.

As to this clonotype: A much larger clone is a single base away; this may be a read error. The rearrangement uses TRBV5-6 and TRBJ2-1, with TRBD1 as a possible D gene (5 bases). The CDR3 spans 14 residues. The V gene's germline CDR1 is SGHDT and CDR2 YYEEEE. The CDR3 nucleotides read TGTGCCAGCAGCTTGGGAGCAGGGTACAATGAGCGGTTCTTC. It specifies CASSLGAGYNERFF.

About this clonotype: At one end the junction does not follow the germline gene, possibly because of a read error. The chain joins TRBV28 to TRBJ1-4; D might be TRBD1 (5 bases). CDR1 is MDHEN, CDR2 SYDVKM, per germline. The CDR3 is 15 residues long. The CDR3 spells CASSFILRDEKKPFF. The CDR3 coding sequence is TGTGCCAGCAGTTTTATACTCCGGGACGAGAAAAAACCGTTTTTT.

The CDR3 loop is CSAPVLQGVGNQPQHF. CDR3 coding DNA: TGCAGTGCTCCGGTGTTACAGGGAGTGGGCAATCAGCCCCAGCATTTT. The chain joins TRBV20-1 to TRBJ1-5; tentative D call: TRBD1 (6 bases). Germline CDR1 and CDR2: DFQATT and SNEGSKA (reference sequence). The CDR3 runs to 16 residues. V was clipped by 5 bases and J by 2 bases, with 19 bases between them.

The rearrangement joins TRBV18 to TRBJ2-5; 10 bases map to TRBD2. J gave up 5 bases and V 4 bases, and 7 bases lay outside the gene matches. This CDR3 region has 15 residues. CDR1 is KGHSH and CDR2 is LQKENI in the germline V gene. The CDR3 spells CASSRSSGSSETQYF. The CDR3 nucleotides read TGTGCCAGCTCACGATCTAGCGGGAGTAGCGAGACCCAGTACTTC.

V and J are TRBV28 and TRBJ2-1; no definite D call. The CDR3 consists of 16 residues. Trimming took off 5 bases at V and 2 bases at J, with 16 bases between the two ends. Germline CDR1 is MDHEN and CDR2 is SYDVKM. CDR3 sequence (DNA): TGTGCCAGCAGTGGAAGGGCCGGAGAACCCTACAATGAGCAGTTCTTC. It translates to CASSGRAGEPYNEQFF.

This chain uses TRBV7-6 with TRBJ2-5; 12 positions agree with TRBD1. The DNA end lines up better with TRBJ2-7; the J call may be wrong. The CDR3 has 15 residues. Germline CDR1 reads SGHVS; CDR2 reads FNYEAQ. CDR3 in DNA: TGTGCCAGCAGCTTGTTAGGGACAGGGGGCCACGAGCAGTACTTC. It is translated as CASSLLGTGGHEQYF.

V and J are TRBV7-3 and TRBJ2-3; D may be TRBD2 (5 bases). This CDR3 spans 15 amino acids. Per germline, CDR1 SGHTA and CDR2 FQGTGA. The V end lost 4 bases, the J end lost 6 bases, and 17 bases lay between the germline ends. The CDR3 protein is CASSSTDWPSDTQYF. The CDR3, as DNA: TGTGCCAGCAGCTCGACGGACTGGCCCTCGGATACGCAGTATTTT.

The V and J genes are TRBV5-1 and TRBJ2-7; no clear D. This CDR3 is built from 14 residues. The V gene's germline CDR1 is SGHRS and CDR2 YFSETQ. The V end lost 0 bases, the J end lost 7 bases, and 14 bases lay between the germline ends. The DNA for the CDR3 is TGCGCCAGCAGCTTGGGGCCGCCTAAGGATGAGCAGTACTTC. Encoded protein: CASSLGPPKDEQYF. Filled out from reference TRBV5-1 and TRBJ2-7, the complete variable domain reads KAGVTQTPRYLIKTRGQQVTLSCSPISGHRSVSWYQQTPGQGLQFLFEYFSETQRNKGNFPGRFSGRQFSNSRSEMNVSTLELGDSALYLCASSLGPPKDEQYFGPGTRLTVT.

Comments on this clonotype: At one of its ends the junction is not consistent with the germline gene, which may arise from a read error. The gene calls are TRBV5-1 and TRBJ2-3; 8 bases line up with TRBD2. The CDR3 length is 16 residues. Germline loops: CDR1 SGHRS, CDR2 YFSETQ. The CDR3, as DNA: TGCGCCAGCAGCTTGGGGGCTAGCGGGCCCTTGGATATGCAGTATTTT. Encoded protein: CASSLGASGPLDMQYF.

This clonotype has more than one count but fewer than ten. V is TRBV6-5 and J is TRBJ2-1; D remains unclear. V dropped 0 bases and J dropped 2 bases, with 5 bases sitting between them. Germline loops: CDR1 MNHEY, CDR2 SVGAGI. This CDR3 contains 14 residues. As DNA, the CDR3 is TGTGCCAGCAGTTACTCGATGGCCTACAATGAGCAGTTCTTC. Translated: CASSYSMAYNEQFF.

This clonotype was seen a handful of times. The chain links TRBV5-1 to TRBJ2-7; D assignment may be TRBD1 or TRBD2 (5 bases each). There are 14 residues in the CDR3. The ends were cut back, 0 bases at V and 5 bases at J, with 12 bases in the middle. The germline V gene encodes CDR1 SGHRS and CDR2 YFSETQ. CDR3 bases: TGCGCCAGCAGCTTGGCCGCCAGGGACGACGAGCAGTACTTC. Protein: CASSLAARDDEQYF.

This rearrangement joins TRBV24-1 to TRBJ2-1; TRBD2 might be the D (5 bases). The CDR3 is 15 amino acids. The germline V and J ends were trimmed by 4 bases and 5 bases, with 14 bases remaining between them. Germline-derived CDR1 and CDR2 are KGHDR and SFDVKD. Here the CDR3 reads CATSDTRGSNNEQFF. The CDR3 coding sequence is TGTGCCACCAGTGACACTCGGGGAAGTAACAATGAGCAGTTCTTC.

The rearrangement joins TRBV6-5 to TRBJ2-3; 9 bases match TRBD1. CDR1 and CDR2 from the germline V gene are MNHEY and SVGAGI. This CDR3 comprises 15 residues. V was clipped by 6 bases and J by 2 bases; unmatched bases: 6. The CDR3 loop reads CASRETGGYTDTQYF. CDR3 sequence (DNA): TGTGCCAGCAGGGAAACAGGGGGCTACACAGATACGCAGTATTTT.

The genes are TRBV5-1 and TRBJ2-1, with TRBD2 as a possible D gene (6 bases). Near its end, the DNA agrees better with TRBJ2-7, so the J call may be wrong. Looked up from germline, CDR1 is SGHRS and CDR2 is YFSETQ. This CDR3 is built from 16 residues. The CDR3 here is CASSVVPGSSYNEQYF. In DNA, the CDR3 is TGCGCCAGCAGTGTCGTACCCGGGAGCTCCTACAATGAGCAGTACTTC.

This clonotype was counted many times. The chain employs TRBV20-1 and TRBJ2-4, with D perhaps matching TRBD2 (6 bases). This CDR3 has 14 residues. From germline, CDR1 is DFQATT and CDR2 SNEGSKA (reference sequence). The germline V and J ends were trimmed by 1 base and 8 bases, with 15 bases remaining between them. The chain's CDR3 is CSARAGVPGDIQYF. The CDR3 nucleotides read TGCAGTGCTAGAGCGGGGGTCCCAGGAGACATTCAGTACTTC.

The rearrangement uses TRBV20-1 and TRBJ1-1; D is unresolved. CDR1 is DFQATT and CDR2 is SNEGSKA in the germline V gene (reference sequence). The CDR3 totals 16 residues. The V end was cut by 2 bases, the J end by 0 bases, with 16 bases between. The CDR3 loop reads CSARSASGLMNTEAFF. CDR3 in DNA: TGCAGTGCTAGAAGTGCTTCAGGACTCATGAACACTGAAGCTTTCTTT.

The CDR3 coding sequence is TGTGCCAGCAGTGGTTTCGGACCCTCCTACGAGCAGTACTTC. It is translated as CASSGFGPSYEQYF. The chain uses TRBV2 and TRBJ2-7; D remains unclear. CDR1 is SNHLY, CDR2 FYNNEI, per germline. The germline V and J ends were trimmed by 4 bases and 0 bases, with 10 bases remaining between them. The CDR3 length is 14 residues.

This clonotype was recorded at least ten times. The chain joins TRBV7-9 to TRBJ2-5; TRBD1 is a possible D gene (5 bases). Germline V CDR1 and CDR2: SEHNR, FQNEAQ (reference sequence). V lost 3 bases to trimming and J lost 5 bases, with 10 bases between them. This CDR3 is 13 amino acids long. The CDR3 here is CASSLYRSETQYF. The CDR3 DNA sequence: TGTGCCAGCAGCTTGTACAGGTCGGAGACCCAGTACTTC.

The chain is built from TRBV15 and TRBJ2-7; 12 positions match TRBD1. CDR3 length equals 15 residues. Trimming removed 3 bases from V and 2 bases from J; junction bases left unmatched: 2. The germline V gene has CDR1 LNHNV and CDR2 YYDKDF (reference sequence). The CDR3 protein is CATSSGTGGPYEQYF. In DNA, the CDR3 is TGTGCCACCAGCAGTGGGACAGGGGGCCCCTACGAGCAGTACTTC.

The V call is TRBV5-1, the J call TRBJ1-1, with a possible D match to TRBD1 (6 bases). Germline lookup yields CDR1 SGHRS and CDR2 YFSETQ. This CDR3 has 15 residues. The germline V and J ends were trimmed by 6 bases and 1 base, with 16 bases remaining between them. The CDR3 coding sequence is TGCGCCAGCACGCCCTCCGGGGGCCCGAACACTGAAGCTTTCTTT. Translated: CASTPSGGPNTEAFF.

The rearrangement joins TRBV2 to TRBJ2-3; D remains unclear. There are 14 residues in the CDR3. Trimming shortened V by 7 bases and J by 7 bases, and 18 bases separated the two germline ends. Germline values: CDR1 SNHLY, CDR2 FYNNEI. CDR3 in DNA: TGTGCCAGCATAGGCGGTATGGTTACATATACGCAGTATTTT. Translated, it gives CASIGGMVTYTQYF.

This clonotype has at least ten counts. This chain uses TRBV29-1 with TRBJ2-1; 7 positions match TRBD2. Germline trimming cut 7 bases from V and 8 bases from J; bases unmatched to any gene: 11. Germline CDR1 is SQVTM and CDR2 is ANQGSEA. This CDR3 contains 13 residues. The CDR3, as DNA: TGCAGCGCCCGTGGGGGGGGGAGAGATGAGCAGTTCTTC. Translated, it gives CSARGGGRDEQFF.

This chain uses TRBV5-1 with TRBJ2-1; D tentatively fits TRBD1 or TRBD2 (5 bases each). Per the germline V gene, CDR1 is SGHRS and CDR2 is YFSETQ. This CDR3 comprises 14 residues. V dropped 3 bases and J dropped 5 bases, with 12 bases sitting between them. DNA for the CDR3: TGCGCCAGCAGCTACCGGGACGGGGACAATGAGCAGTTCTTC. It translates to CASSYRDGDNEQFF.

The J gene is TRBJ2-3, the V gene TRBV12-3 or TRBV12-4, with a weak D call TRBD2 (5 bases). V was pared by 5 bases and J by 5 bases, with 14 bases between. The CDR3 sequence is 14 residues long. The CDR3 region is CASSARGLVDTQYF. In DNA, the CDR3 is TGTGCCAGCAGTGCCCGGGGTCTAGTAGATACGCAGTATTTT.

This clonotype has a single count. The chain carries TRBV12-3 or TRBV12-4 and TRBJ2-3; TRBD2 is a possible D gene (6 bases). Trimming cost V 4 bases and J 10 bases, with 18 bases left between them. The CDR3 contains 14 residues. This CDR3 reads CASSCGAGSDAQYF. The CDR3 region has the DNA TGTGCCAGCAGTTGCGGGGCAGGGAGTGATGCGCAGTATTTT.

This chain joins TRBV4-2 and TRBJ2-7, with TRBD1 matching 7 bases. This CDR3 region has 15 residues. The trim removed 2 bases at V and 0 bases at J, leaving 4 bases unmatched. Germline loops: CDR1 LGHNA, CDR2 YNFKEQ. The CDR3 nucleotides read TGTGCCAGCAGCCAACCGGGACAGTACTCCTACGAGCAGTACTTC. This translates into CASSQPGQYSYEQYF.